This TCR beta chain emerged from a study of cytomegalovirus exposure and HLA in healthy donors. Study-level points and caveats: Only CMV serostatus was available as immune exposure information. Reportedly, a later analysis found an Asian-associated ancestry cluster had fewer N-insertions than the approximately 600-donor mean.

The PCR ran on 60 Vbeta and 13 Jbeta primers. Data came from immunoSEQ multiplex PCR; TCRdb stores just in-frame clones and leaves some out. The sample has roughly 100,000 clones; around 77% are singletons. Concerning this clone: What it recognizes is unknown.

The CDR3 is 20 residues long. With V trimmed by 3 bases and J by 2 bases, 17 bases remained unmatched. Germline CDR1 and CDR2: LGHNA and YNFKEQ. Sequenced material: PBMCs. This TCR came from a male donor in good health and CMV-seropositive. V is TRBV4-2 and J is TRBJ2-7; 12 bases are shared with TRBD2. The CDR3 region has the DNA TGTGCCAGCAGCCAGCAGACTAGCGGGAGATGGCCCGACATGGCCTACGAGCAGTACTTC. Its translation is CASSQQTSGRWPDMAYEQYF.